This T cell receptor (beta chain) was recorded in a study of response to subunit inactivated influenza vaccine. Study observations and caveats: T cells newly recruited by each seasonal influenza vaccination are few, the authors suggested.

The germline gives CDR1 ENHRY, CDR2 SYGVKD. The CDR3 consists of 14 residues. Trimming removed 1 base from V and 1 base from J, with 8 bases in between. As for this clonotype: Its matching antigen is unknown.

Via MiXCR, TCRdb re-called the RT-PCR reads, giving one row per CDR3 protein. The repertoire holds about 310,000 distinct CDR3 sequences, with about a fifth as singletons. The specimen was PBMCs from blood, collected 21 months after vaccination. This sequence joins TRBV10-3 and TRBJ2-7; a possible D gene is TRBD1 (5 bases). This TCR was recovered from a man between 50 and 75 years old who received an inactivated influenza vaccine. CDR3 sequence: CAISEWGPSYEQYF. CDR3 nucleotide sequence: TGTGCCATCAGTGAGTGGGGCCCTTCCTACGAGCAGTACTTC.